These T cell receptor beta chains were read from a single sample in a study of radiotherapy plus CTLA-4 blockade in lung cancer. Assay: immunoSEQ multiplex PCR; the TCRdb copy retains only in-frame clones and omits some. The table records around 71,000 clones, approximately 76% of them present only once. The sample consisted of peripheral blood, taken from a patient treated with radiotherapy plus ipilimumab. These receptor sequences come from a human donor with non-small cell lung cancer whose response to radiotherapy plus ipilimumab could not be evaluated. Some clones in this sample may be carry-over from other donors' samples. CDR3s include the opening cysteine and the closing phenylalanine or tryptophan. The D gene is left open where the match is weak. Clone size, where shown, is once, few, many, or a class for clones that have expanded.

d_call	clone_size	j_call	v_call	cdr3_aa	cdr3_nt
.	.	TRBJ1-2	TRBV2	CASTTTSGTPYGYTF	TGTGCCAGCACCACGACTTCCGGGACTCCCTATGGCTACACCTTC
.	once	TRBJ2-7	TRBV2	CASSEAPTGAYEQYF	TGTGCCAGCAGTGAGGCCCCGACAGGCGCCTACGAGCAGTACTTC
.	.	TRBJ2-2	TRBV2	CASSEGSSTGELFF	TGTGCCAGCAGTGAGGGCAGCAGCACCGGGGAGCTGTTTTTT
.	.	TRBJ2-7	TRBV9	CASSVSGYEQYF	TGTGCCAGCAGCGTTTCAGGGTACGAGCAGTACTTC
TRBD2	.	TRBJ2-1	TRBV29-1	CSVPRLAGDREQFF	TGCAGCGTCCCTCGACTAGCGGGGGACCGTGAGCAGTTCTTC
TRBD1	once	TRBJ1-1	TRBV7-2	CASEQGGYTEAFF	TGTGCCAGCGAACAGGGGGGATACACTGAAGCTTTCTTT
.	.	TRBJ2-1	TRBV6-5	CASSSDSFYNEQFF	TGTGCCAGCAGCTCCGACAGTTTCTACAATGAGCAGTTCTTC
.	.	TRBJ1-2	TRBV6-5	CASRDRNYGYTF	TGTGCCAGCAGGGACAGAAACTATGGCTACACCTTC
TRBD1	.	TRBJ1-2	TRBV7-2	CASSPGGLYGYTF	TGTGCCAGCAGCCCAGGGGGCCTCTATGGCTACACCTTC
.	.	TRBJ1-1	TRBV28	CASSSHYRETEAFF	TGTGCCAGCAGTTCCCACTACAGGGAAACTGAAGCTTTCTTT
.	.	TRBJ1-5	TRBV6-5	CASSDRDQPQHF	TGTGCCAGTTCGGACAGAGATCAGCCCCAGCATTTT
.	.	TRBJ1-2	TRBV6-5	CASSQQETNYGYTF	TGTGCCAGCAGTCAACAGGAGACTAACTATGGCTACACCTTC
.	many	TRBJ1-5	TRBV6-6	CASSSTRSNQPQHF	TGTGCCAGCAGTTCGACCAGGAGCAATCAGCCCCAGCATTTT
.	.	TRBJ1-1	TRBV29-1	CSVWDKITEAFF	TGCAGCGTTTGGGACAAAATCACTGAAGCTTTCTTT
TRBD1	.	TRBJ1-1	TRBV27	CASSGGGNTEAFF	TGTGCCAGCTCAGGGGGCGGCAACACTGAAGCTTTCTTT
.	.	TRBJ1-1	TRBV19	CASSMRRSSGTPVAFF	TGTGCCAGTAGTATGCGAAGGTCGAGCGGGACTCCGGTGGCTTTCTTT
TRBD2	few	TRBJ2-5	TRBV11-2	CASSLGLGRDRKEYF	TGTGCCAGCAGCTTAGGGCTTGGGAGGGACCGAAAGGAGTACTTC
TRBD1	.	TRBJ1-5	TRBV7-2	CASSSPDREDQPQHF	TGTGCCAGCAGCTCTCCGGACAGGGAGGATCAGCCCCAGCATTTT
.	.	TRBJ1-1	TRBV5-4	CASSLDRDPTEAFF	TGTGCCAGCAGCTTGGACAGGGACCCCACTGAAGCTTTCTTT
.	.	TRBJ1-1	TRBV5-1	CASLRDMNTEAFF	TGCGCCAGCCTACGGGACATGAACACTGAAGCTTTCTTT
.	once	TRBJ2-5	TRBV7-2	CASSSGTTAAWETQYF	TGTGCCAGCAGCTCCGGAACGACAGCAGCATGGGAGACCCAGTACTTC
.	.	TRBJ2-1	TRBV15	CATSRQAGGGNEQFF	TGTGCCACCAGCAGACAGGCCGGGGGTGGCAATGAGCAGTTCTTC
.	.	TRBJ1-1	TRBV4-2	CASSQGLGVNTEAFF	TGTGCCAGCAGCCAAGGTCTAGGGGTGAACACTGAAGCTTTCTTT
TRBD2	few	TRBJ2-3	TRBV5-5	CASSRGTSGDTQYF	TGTGCCAGCAGCCGAGGGACTAGCGGGGATACGCAGTATTTT
TRBD1	.	TRBJ1-2	TRBV7-2	CASSPDRNYGYTF	TGTGCCAGCAGCCCGGACAGGAACTATGGCTACACCTTC
.	.	TRBJ1-2	TRBV4-3	CASSQEAAGINYGYTF	TGCGCCAGCAGCCAAGAGGCGGCAGGGATTAACTATGGCTACACCTTC
.	.	TRBJ1-3	TRBV5-6	CASSLLEGAGSGNTIYF	TGTGCCAGCAGCCTACTTGAGGGTGCGGGATCTGGAAACACCATATATTTT
TRBD1	.	TRBJ2-7	TRBV7-9	CASSSGTGVPYEQYF	TGTGCCAGCAGTTCCGGGACAGGGGTCCCCTACGAGCAGTACTTC
.	.	TRBJ1-2	TRBV29-1	CSVLWGLNYGYTF	TGCAGCGTTCTCTGGGGGCTGAACTATGGCTACACCTTC
.	.	TRBJ1-2	TRBV7-9	CASSLAPGAPIGYTF	TGTGCCAGCAGCTTAGCGCCAGGGGCACCCATTGGCTACACCTTC
TRBD1	.	TRBJ2-7	TRBV25-1	CASTRTGSFAEQYF	TGTGCCAGCACGCGGACAGGTTCATTCGCCGAGCAGTACTTC
TRBD1	.	TRBJ2-7	TRBV28	CASSSPGQGGNEQYF	TGTGCCAGCAGTTCCCCAGGACAGGGGGGAAACGAGCAGTACTTC
TRBD1	.	TRBJ2-7	TRBV7-9	CASSQTGGMEQYF	TGTGCCAGCAGCCAGACAGGGGGCATGGAGCAGTACTTC
.	.	TRBJ2-7	TRBV5-6	CASSLLQGLYEQYF	TGTGCCAGCAGCTTGTTACAGGGCCTCTACGAGCAGTACTTC
.	once	TRBJ1-2	TRBV10-3	CAINRENDYTF	TGTGCCATCAACAGGGAAAATGACTACACCTTC